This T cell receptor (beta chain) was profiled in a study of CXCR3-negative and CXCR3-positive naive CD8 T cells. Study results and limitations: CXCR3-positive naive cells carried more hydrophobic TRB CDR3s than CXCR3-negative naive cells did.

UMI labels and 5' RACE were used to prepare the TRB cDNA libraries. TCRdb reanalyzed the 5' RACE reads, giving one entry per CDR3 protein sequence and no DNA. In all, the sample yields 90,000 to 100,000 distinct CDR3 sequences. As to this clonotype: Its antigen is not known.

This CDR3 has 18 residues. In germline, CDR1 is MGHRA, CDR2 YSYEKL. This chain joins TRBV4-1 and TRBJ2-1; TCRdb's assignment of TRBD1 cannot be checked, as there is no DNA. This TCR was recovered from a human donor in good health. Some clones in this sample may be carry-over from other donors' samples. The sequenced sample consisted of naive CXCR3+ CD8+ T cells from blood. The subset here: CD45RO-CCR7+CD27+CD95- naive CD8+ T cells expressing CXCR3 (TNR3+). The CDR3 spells CASSQDPLSRGGRDEQFF.